These 31 T cell receptor beta chains came from one sample sequenced in a study of blood T cells in healthy people across ages. A second about 7 to 11 cycle PCR used barcoded and J-beta primers. TCRdb used MiXCR to reprocess the 5' RACE reads, holding one entry per CDR3 protein. This table holds just over 800,000 distinct CDR3 sequences, approximately 67% found once. Material for sequencing was blood. The receptor set was obtained from a man under 40 in good health.

V and J are TRBV5-6 and TRBJ2-1; TRBD2 might be the D (6 bases). Germline CDR1 and CDR2: SGHDT and YYEEEE. The V and J ends lost 2 bases and 4 bases respectively, with 19 bases between them. The CDR3 extends over 17 amino acids. The CDR3 loop reads CASSFIPRGLTYNEQFF. CDR3 coding DNA: TGTGCCAGCAGCTTTATTCCTCGTGGACTAACGTACAATGAGCAGTTCTTC. The variable domain in full, with the rest retrieved from reference TRBV5-6 and TRBJ2-1, is DAGVTQSPTHLIKTRGQQVTLRCSPKSGHDTVSWYQQALGQGPQFIFQYYEEEERQRGNFPDRFSGHQFPNYSSELNVNALLLGDSALYLCASSFIPRGLTYNEQFFGPGTRLTVL.

This clonotype came up many times. The genes are TRBV7-2 and TRBJ2-7, with 11 positions matching TRBD2. Trimming cost V 4 bases and J 2 bases; bases outside gene matches: 1. This CDR3 region has 14 residues. Germline lookup yields CDR1 SGHTA and CDR2 FQGNSA. The CDR3 sequence: CASSSSGGPYEQYF. As DNA, the CDR3 is TGTGCCAGCAGCTCTAGCGGGGGGCCCTACGAGCAGTACTTC.

The gene calls are TRBV6-2 or TRBV6-3 and TRBJ1-5, with TRBD1 matching 7 bases. Per the germline V gene, CDR1 is MNHEY and CDR2 is SVGEGT. J gave up 8 bases and V 5 bases, and 6 bases lay outside the gene matches. CDR3 length: 13 residues. The CDR3 spells CASSQGGWEPQHF. The CDR3, as DNA: TGTGCCAGCAGTCAGGGGGGTTGGGAGCCCCAGCATTTT.

The chain uses TRBV14 and TRBJ2-4; 7 bases map to TRBD1. The junction had 6 bases not matched to a gene; V was cut back by 4 bases and J by 6 bases. Germline-derived CDR1 and CDR2 are SGHDN and FVKESK. CDR3 length: 14 amino acids. CDR3 nucleotide sequence: TGTGCCAGCAGCCCAAGGACAGGTTTAAACATTCAGTACTTC. This sequence encodes CASSPRTGLNIQYF.

This clonotype appeared a few times. The V gene is TRBV28, the J gene TRBJ2-5, with D uncertain. The germline V gene has CDR1 MDHEN and CDR2 SYDVKM. V was pared by 4 bases and J by 11 bases, with 11 bases between. This CDR3 spans 11 amino acids. The CDR3 sequence is CASSSNNEQYF. In nucleotides, the CDR3 is TGTGCCAGCAGTTCGAACAATGAGCAGTACTTC.

The chain joins TRBV7-2 to TRBJ2-7, with TRBD1 identical over 8 bases. The junction had 5 bases not matched to a gene; V was cut back by 1 base and J by 0 bases. From germline, CDR1 is SGHTA and CDR2 FQGNSA. The CDR3 is 16 residues long. The CDR3: CASSLDRTGISYEQYF. In nucleotides, the CDR3 is TGTGCCAGCAGCTTAGATCGGACAGGGATCTCCTACGAGCAGTACTTC.

The CDR3, as DNA: TGTGCCATCAGTGAGTCTACTAGCGGGGGGACAGATACGCAGTATTTT. It yields the protein CAISESTSGGTDTQYF. V gene TRBV10-3 combines with J gene TRBJ2-3, with 12 bases matching TRBD2. V dropped 0 bases and J dropped 3; count of bases not matched to a gene: 1. The germline CDR1 and CDR2 sequences are ENHRY and SYGVKD. The CDR3 extends over 16 amino acids.

The chain couples TRBV7-2 to TRBJ2-4; D is unclear. The J call could be wrong; TRBJ2-5 is a better fit for the DNA end. The germline V gene encodes CDR1 SGHTA and CDR2 FQGNSA. The CDR3 contains 14 residues. CDR3 coding DNA: TGTGCCAGCAGCCCTCACCACGCCCAAGAGACCCAGTACTTC. It yields the protein CASSPHHAQETQYF.

This clonotype was seen only a few times. The genes are TRBV6-5 and TRBJ2-5; 14 positions match TRBD2. The CDR3 extends over 15 amino acids. The trim removed 6 bases at V and 5 bases at J, leaving 5 bases unmatched. Germline lookup yields CDR1 MNHEY and CDR2 SVGAGI. The CDR3 spells CASRSGLAGDETQYF. The CDR3 DNA reads TGTGCCAGCAGATCGGGACTAGCGGGAGATGAGACCCAGTACTTC.

This clonotype came up a few times. V gene TRBV7-8 combines with J gene TRBJ2-1; the match to TRBD2 covers 10 bases. This CDR3 comprises 17 residues. Germline V gene sequence: CDR1 SGHVS, CDR2 FQNEAQ. Trimming took 1 base from V and 6 from J; bases not matched to a gene: 9. The CDR3 bases are TGTGCCAGCAGCTTAGTAGGGGCCAGCGGGGGGGCCAATGAGCAGTTCTTC. It yields the protein CASSLVGASGGANEQFF.

This clonotype was detected a few times. The V call is TRBV4-3, the J call TRBJ1-2; 12 nucleotides match TRBD1. V gave up 3 bases and J gave up 6 bases; unmatched junction bases: 11. CDR1 and CDR2 from the germline V gene are LGHNA and YSLEER. There are 17 residues in the CDR3. CDR3 region: CASSQGNTGTGGDGYTF. CDR3 in DNA: TGCGCCAGCAGCCAGGGAAATACCGGGACAGGGGGCGATGGCTACACCTTC.

The V gene is TRBV10-3, the J gene TRBJ2-7; no reliable D call. In germline, CDR1 is ENHRY, CDR2 SYGVKD. The CDR3 is 12 residues long. V was shortened by 3 bases and J by 0 bases, with 3 bases between the two germline ends. The CDR3 reads CAISDPSYEQYF. The DNA of the CDR3 is TGTGCCATCAGTGATCCCTCCTACGAGCAGTACTTC.

Only a few counts were recorded for this clonotype. This chain's CDR3 is CASSKRQISYEQYF. CDR3 DNA sequence: TGTGCCAGCAGTAAAAGACAGATCTCCTACGAGCAGTACTTC. The chain uses TRBV27 and TRBJ2-7, with D possibly matching TRBD1 (5 bases). CDR1 and CDR2 from the germline V gene are MNHEY and SMNVEV (reference sequence). The germline V and J ends were trimmed by 5 bases and 0 bases, with 11 bases remaining between them. The CDR3 is 14 amino acids.

This clonotype was picked up a small number of times. The chain recombines TRBV29-1 with TRBJ2-7, with D maybe TRBD2 (6 bases). Trimming took off 6 bases at V and 2 bases at J, with 14 bases between the two ends. This CDR3 is built from 13 residues. Germline CDR1 and CDR2: SQVTM and ANQGSEA. The CDR3 is CSVPGTETYEQYF. DNA for the CDR3: TGCAGCGTCCCCGGGACTGAGACCTACGAGCAGTACTTC.

The chain recombines TRBV12-3 or TRBV12-4 with TRBJ1-1; 7 positions agree with TRBD1. The CDR3 is 13 amino acids. After removal of 6 bases from V and 4 bases from J, the junction contained 5 bases not matched to a gene. The CDR3 coding sequence is TGTGCCAGCAGGAGGGACAGAACCACTGAAGCTTTCTTT. Protein product: CASRRDRTTEAFF.

This clonotype was observed a handful of times. V is TRBV4-1 and J is TRBJ2-1, with TRBD2 matching 8 bases. Germline V gene data show CDR1 as MGHRA and CDR2 as YSYEKL. The CDR3 has 17 amino acids. J was trimmed by 6 bases and V by 0 bases; bases with no gene match: 10. The chain's CDR3 is CASSQDDSGGPSNEQFF. The CDR3 DNA is TGCGCCAGCAGCCAAGATGATTCGGGGGGGCCCTCCAATGAGCAGTTCTTC.

The chain has TRBV2 and TRBJ1-2, with D perhaps TRBD1 (5 bases). V was pared by 5 bases and J by 4 bases, with 23 bases between. Germline-derived CDR1 and CDR2 are SNHLY and FYNNEI. The CDR3 spans 17 residues. The CDR3 DNA sequence: TGTGCCAGCAGTCCTCTGGCGGGGGGGGGATCCTCCTATGGCTACACCTTC. Its protein product is CASSPLAGGGSSYGYTF.

This chain connects TRBV7-2 to TRBJ2-7; possibly TRBD2 for D (7 bases). V was pared by 2 bases and J by 5 bases, with 13 bases between. This CDR3 comprises 14 residues. The germline gives CDR1 SGHTA, CDR2 FQGNSA. CDR3 sequence reads: CASSLFIGGDEQYF. The CDR3 DNA sequence: TGTGCCAGCAGCTTATTTATAGGGGGGGACGAGCAGTACTTC. Full variable domain (rest looked up from reference TRBV7-2 and TRBJ2-7): GAGVSQSPSNKVTEKGKDVELRCDPISGHTALYWYRQSLGQGLEFLIYFQGNSAPDKSGLPSDRFSAERTGGSVSTLTIQRTQQEDSAVYLCASSLFIGGDEQYFGPGTRLTVT.

V is TRBV10-3 and J is TRBJ2-1, with 10 bases fitting TRBD2. J was trimmed by 6 bases and V by 7 bases; bases with no gene match: 12. The V gene's germline CDR1 is ENHRY and CDR2 SYGVKD. The CDR3 totals 16 residues. CDR3: CAITSLTSGVSNEQFF. The DNA for the CDR3 is TGTGCCATCACCTCGTTAACTAGCGGGGTTTCCAATGAGCAGTTCTTC.

This chain uses TRBV5-6 with TRBJ1-2; 7 nucleotides align to TRBD1. Germline lookup yields CDR1 SGHDT and CDR2 YYEEEE. The junction had 8 bases not matched to a gene; V was cut back by 4 bases and J by 8 bases. This CDR3 has 13 residues. This CDR3 reads CASSRRPTGGYTF. In DNA, the CDR3 is TGTGCCAGCAGCCGAAGACCGACAGGGGGCTACACCTTC. Based on the CDR3 plus reference TRBV5-6 and TRBJ1-2, the full variable domain is DAGVTQSPTHLIKTRGQQVTLRCSPKSGHDTVSWYQQALGQGPQFIFQYYEEEERQRGNFPDRFSGHQFPNYSSELNVNALLLGDSALYLCASSRRPTGGYTFGSGTRLTVV.

This clonotype appeared a single time. This chain connects TRBV5-1 to TRBJ1-1; D not resolved. Germline lookup yields CDR1 SGHRS and CDR2 YFSETQ. V was cut by 1 base and J by 0 bases, with 13 bases left in between. This CDR3 spans 16 amino acids. The DNA for the CDR3 is TGCGCCAGCAGCTTGAAATCATCGGCGTTGAACACTGAAGCTTTCTTT. Its protein is CASSLKSSALNTEAFF.

This clonotype was counted a few times. This sequence joins TRBV7-2 and TRBJ2-7, with D unresolved. Per germline, CDR1 SGHTA and CDR2 FQGNSA. Trimming left V 7 bases short and J 1 base short, with 14 bases between. The CDR3 contains 14 residues. In DNA, the CDR3 is TGTGCCAGCATGGATAAAGGCAGGTCCTACGAGCAGTACTTC. It is translated as CASMDKGRSYEQYF.

The chain combines TRBV28 with TRBJ2-4; no clear D gene. The CDR3 extends over 15 amino acids. Looked up from germline, CDR1 is MDHEN and CDR2 is SYDVKM. V lost 6 bases, J lost 3 bases, and 15 bases lay in between. CDR3 sequence reads: CASRTSSDNKNIQYF. The DNA of the CDR3 is TGTGCCAGCAGAACCTCTAGTGATAACAAAAACATTCAGTACTTC.

The chain recombines TRBV4-3 with TRBJ2-7; D is possibly TRBD1 or TRBD2 (5 bases each). The CDR3 sequence is 14 residues long. Germline V gene data show CDR1 as LGHNA and CDR2 as YSLEER. The V end was cut by 4 bases, the J end by 1 base, with 11 bases between. The CDR3 coding sequence is TGCGCCAGCAGCCCGGGACGGATTTCCTACGAGCAGTACTTC. Translated, it gives CASSPGRISYEQYF.

The chain links TRBV15 to TRBJ2-1; the D gene could be TRBD1 or TRBD2 (6 bases each). CDR1 LNHNV and CDR2 YYDKDF come from the germline V gene (reference sequence). V lost 1 base, J lost 3 bases, and 16 bases lay in between. The CDR3 runs 17 residues. The CDR3 nucleotides read TGTGCCACCAGCAGAGCCGGGGGCCGCACGATCTACAATGAGCAGTTCTTC. Translating gives CATSRAGGRTIYNEQFF.

The chain couples TRBV4-3 to TRBJ2-7; D unclear. Trimming stripped 1 base from V and 3 bases from J, with 16 bases between. Per the germline V gene, CDR1 is LGHNA and CDR2 is YSLEER. The CDR3 contains 16 residues. The CDR3 loop reads CASSQGVRTVDYEQYF. The CDR3, as DNA: TGCGCCAGCAGCCAAGGGGTCAGGACCGTAGACTACGAGCAGTACTTC.

This clonotype was picked up a small number of times. The chain links TRBV4-3 to TRBJ1-5; D unresolved. There are 15 residues in the CDR3. Germline V lookup: CDR1 LGHNA, CDR2 YSLEER. The V end was cut by 0 bases, the J end by 0 bases, with 6 bases between. CDR3 amino acids: CASSQDMVSNQPQHF. The CDR3 DNA sequence: TGCGCCAGCAGCCAAGATATGGTTAGCAATCAGCCCCAGCATTTT.

The V call is TRBV21-1, the J call TRBJ2-5; whether TRBD1, the table's D call, matches the DNA was not checked. With the DNA end fitting TRBJ2-7 better, the J assignment may be wrong. TRBV21-1 is tagged as a pseudogene. This CDR3 comprises 14 residues. The CDR3 DNA sequence: TGTGCCAGCAGCAAGCGGATAAAGAGGGGCGAGCAGTACTTC. It yields the protein CASSKRIKRGEQYF.

The rearrangement links TRBV20-1 to TRBJ2-1, with TRBD2 identical over 9 bases. Germline-derived CDR1 and CDR2 are DFQATT and SNEGSKA (reference sequence). The trim removed 7 bases at V and 6 bases at J, leaving 7 bases unmatched. CDR3 length: 13 amino acids. CDR3 DNA sequence: TGCAGTGGAGGTCGCGGGGGGGCCAATGAGCAGTTCTTC. Its translation is CSGGRGGANEQFF.

V is TRBV6-5 and J is TRBJ2-5; D may be TRBD1 or TRBD2 (5 bases each). The CDR3 has 16 residues. V was pared by 5 bases and J by 5 bases, with 21 bases between. CDR1 is MNHEY and CDR2 is SVGAGI in the germline V gene. The CDR3 nucleotides read TGTGCCAGCAGTCGACTAACCGGGACCATGGTGGAGACCCAGTACTTC. Its translation: CASSRLTGTMVETQYF.

As regards this clonotype: At one of its ends the junction is not consistent with the germline gene, which may arise from a read error. V is TRBV28 and J is TRBJ1-6; TRBD1 might be the D (6 bases). In germline, CDR1 is MDHEN, CDR2 SYDVKM. This CDR3 contains 16 residues. DNA for the CDR3: TGTGTCAGCAGTTTCGTCGCGGGGGCTGGTAATTCACCCCTCCACTTT. Its translation: CVSSFVAGAGNSPLHF.